Included here is one T cell receptor (beta chain) sequence, with context. What it recognizes is unknown. Separate from the approximately 670-subject first cohort, the roughly 120-subject validation cohort was the one that the donors belonged to. The data belong to a study of cytomegalovirus exposure and HLA in healthy donors. Findings and limits, study-wide: The investigators catalogued 180 or so TCR beta chains as cytomegalovirus-associated.

Looked up from germline, CDR1 is SNHLY and CDR2 is FYNNEI. The CDR3 loop spans 16 amino acids. V shed 6 bases, J shed 0 bases, and the junction held 7 bases outside the gene matches. The method was immunoSEQ multiplex PCR; TCRdb's version includes in-frame clones alone and lacks a portion of them. The table has about 110,000 clones, nearly 97% seen once. Source material: PBMCs. V and J are TRBV2 and TRBJ1-3; 8 positions match TRBD1. This clonotype was sampled from a woman aged 18-29 years in good health and CMV-seronegative. The CDR3 DNA is TGTGCCAGCAGGGCCGGGACAGGATACTCTGGAAACACCATATATTTT. This codes for CASRAGTGYSGNTIYF.